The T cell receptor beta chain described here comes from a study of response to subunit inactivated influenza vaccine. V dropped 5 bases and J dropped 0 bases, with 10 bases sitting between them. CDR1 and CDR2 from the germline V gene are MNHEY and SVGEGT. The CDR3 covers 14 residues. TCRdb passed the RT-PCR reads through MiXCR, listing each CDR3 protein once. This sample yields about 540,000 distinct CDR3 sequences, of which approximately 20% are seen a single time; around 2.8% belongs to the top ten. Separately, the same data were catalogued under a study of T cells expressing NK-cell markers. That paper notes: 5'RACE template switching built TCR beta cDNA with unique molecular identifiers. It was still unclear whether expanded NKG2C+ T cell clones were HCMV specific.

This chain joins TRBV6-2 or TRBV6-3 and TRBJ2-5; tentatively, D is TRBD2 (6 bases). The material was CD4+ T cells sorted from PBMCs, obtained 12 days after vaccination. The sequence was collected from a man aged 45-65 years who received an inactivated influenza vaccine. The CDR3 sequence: CASSPRDYQETQYF. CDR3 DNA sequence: TGTGCCAGCAGTCCACGGGACTACCAAGAGACCCAGTACTTC.